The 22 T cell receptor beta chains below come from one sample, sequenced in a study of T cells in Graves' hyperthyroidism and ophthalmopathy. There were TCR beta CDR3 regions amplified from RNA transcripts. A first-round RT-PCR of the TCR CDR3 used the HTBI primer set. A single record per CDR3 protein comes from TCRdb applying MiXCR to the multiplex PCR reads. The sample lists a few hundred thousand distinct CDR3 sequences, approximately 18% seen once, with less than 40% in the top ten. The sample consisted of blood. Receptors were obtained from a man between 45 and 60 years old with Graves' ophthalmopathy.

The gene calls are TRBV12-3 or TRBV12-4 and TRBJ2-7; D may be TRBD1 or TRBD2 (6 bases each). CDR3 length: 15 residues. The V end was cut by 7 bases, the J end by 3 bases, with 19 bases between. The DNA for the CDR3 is TGTGCCAGCAAGGCGGATGTAGGGGGGCACTACGAGCAGTACTTC. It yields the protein CASKADVGGHYEQYF.

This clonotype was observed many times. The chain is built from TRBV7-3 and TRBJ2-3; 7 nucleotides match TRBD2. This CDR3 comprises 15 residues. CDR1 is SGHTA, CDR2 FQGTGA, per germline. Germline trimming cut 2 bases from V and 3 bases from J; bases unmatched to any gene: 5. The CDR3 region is CASSLLGLVTDTQYF. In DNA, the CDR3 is TGTGCCAGCAGCTTACTCGGACTAGTGACAGATACGCAGTATTTT.

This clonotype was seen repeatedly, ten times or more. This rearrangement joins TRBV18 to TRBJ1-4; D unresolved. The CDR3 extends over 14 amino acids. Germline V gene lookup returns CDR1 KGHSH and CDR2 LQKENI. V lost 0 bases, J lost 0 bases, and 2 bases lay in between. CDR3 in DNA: TGTGCCAGCTCACCACCGTCAACTAATGAAAAACTGTTTTTT. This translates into CASSPPSTNEKLFF.

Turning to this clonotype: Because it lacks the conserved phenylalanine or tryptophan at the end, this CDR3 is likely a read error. The CDR3 region is CASSHSDANTGELFS. In DNA, the CDR3 is TGTGCCAGCAGCCACTCTGATGCGAACACCGGGGAGCTGTTTTCT. The genes are TRBV2 and TRBJ2-2; no definite D call. Trimming left V 6 bases short and J 0 bases short, with 11 bases between. There are 15 residues in the CDR3. Germline CDR1 and CDR2: SNHLY and FYNNEI.

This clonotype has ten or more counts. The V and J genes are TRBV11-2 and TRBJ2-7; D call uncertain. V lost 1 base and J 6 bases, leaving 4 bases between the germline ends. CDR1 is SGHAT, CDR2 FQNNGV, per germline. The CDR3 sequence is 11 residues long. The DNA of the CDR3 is TGTGCCAGCAGCTTAGCGGTCGAGCAGTACTTC. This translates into CASSLAVEQYF. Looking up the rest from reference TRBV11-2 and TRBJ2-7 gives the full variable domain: EAGVAQSPRYKIIEKRQSVAFWCNPISGHATLYWYQQILGQGPKLLIQFQNNGVVDDSQLPKDRFSAERLKGVDSTLKIQPAKLEDSAVYLCASSLAVEQYFGPGTRLTVT.

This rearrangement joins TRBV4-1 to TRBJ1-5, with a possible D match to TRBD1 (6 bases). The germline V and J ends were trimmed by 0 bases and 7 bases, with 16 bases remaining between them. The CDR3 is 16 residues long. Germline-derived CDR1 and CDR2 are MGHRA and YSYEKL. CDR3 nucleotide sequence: TGCGCCAGCAGCCAAGAGGAGCGGGGGGCAGGCCAGCCCCAGCATTTT. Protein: CASSQEERGAGQPQHF.

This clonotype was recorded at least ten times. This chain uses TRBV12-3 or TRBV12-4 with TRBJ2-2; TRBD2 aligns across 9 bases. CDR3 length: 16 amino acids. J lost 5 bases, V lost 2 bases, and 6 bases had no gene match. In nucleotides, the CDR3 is TGTGCCAGCAGTTTACGGCTAGCGGGACGGACCGGGGAGCTGTTTTTT. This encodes CASSLRLAGRTGELFF.

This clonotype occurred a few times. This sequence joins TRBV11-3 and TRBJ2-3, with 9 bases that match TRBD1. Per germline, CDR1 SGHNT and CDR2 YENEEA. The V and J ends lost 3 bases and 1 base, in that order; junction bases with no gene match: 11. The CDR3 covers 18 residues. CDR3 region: CASSFSGQGPTRTDTQYF. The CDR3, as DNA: TGTGCCAGCAGCTTCTCGGGACAGGGTCCCACACGCACAGATACGCAGTATTTT.

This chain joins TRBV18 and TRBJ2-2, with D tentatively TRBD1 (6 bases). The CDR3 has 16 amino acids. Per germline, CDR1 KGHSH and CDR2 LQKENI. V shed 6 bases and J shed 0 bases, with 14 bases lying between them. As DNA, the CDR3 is TGTGCCAGCTCGGACAGTCCCCGTGCGAACACCGGGGAGCTGTTTTTT. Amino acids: CASSDSPRANTGELFF.

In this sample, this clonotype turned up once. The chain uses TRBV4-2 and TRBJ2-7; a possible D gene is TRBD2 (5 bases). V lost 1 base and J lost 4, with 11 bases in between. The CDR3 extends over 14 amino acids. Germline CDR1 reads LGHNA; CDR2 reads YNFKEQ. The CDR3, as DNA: TGTGCCAGCAGCCAAGTGTACGGGGTATACGAGCAGTACTTC. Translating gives CASSQVYGVYEQYF.

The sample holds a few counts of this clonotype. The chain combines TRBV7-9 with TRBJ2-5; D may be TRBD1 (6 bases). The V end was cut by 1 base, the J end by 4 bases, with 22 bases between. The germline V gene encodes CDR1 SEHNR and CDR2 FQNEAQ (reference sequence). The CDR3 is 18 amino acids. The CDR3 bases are TGTGCCAGCAGCTTAGGCAGGGGCGGTGCACGCGTCGGAGAGACCCAGTACTTC. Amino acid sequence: CASSLGRGGARVGETQYF. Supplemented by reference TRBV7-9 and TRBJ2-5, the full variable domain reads DTGVSQNPRHKITKRGQNVTFRCDPISEHNRLYWYRQTLGQGPEFLTYFQNEAQLEKSRLLSDRFSAERPKGSFSTLEIQRTEQGDSAMYLCASSLGRGGARVGETQYFGPGTRLLVL.

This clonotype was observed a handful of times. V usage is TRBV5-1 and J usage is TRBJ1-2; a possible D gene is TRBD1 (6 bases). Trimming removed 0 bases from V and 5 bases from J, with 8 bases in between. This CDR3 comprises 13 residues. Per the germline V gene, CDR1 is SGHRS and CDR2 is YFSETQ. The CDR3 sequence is CASSLDGQYGYTF. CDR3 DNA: TGCGCCAGCAGCTTGGACGGACAGTATGGCTACACCTTC. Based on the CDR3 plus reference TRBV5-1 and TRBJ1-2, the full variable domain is KAGVTQTPRYLIKTRGQQVTLSCSPISGHRSVSWYQQTPGQGLQFLFEYFSETQRNKGNFPGRFSGRQFSNSRSEMNVSTLELGDSALYLCASSLDGQYGYTFGSGTRLTVV.

The CDR3 sequence is CASRASTGELFF. The DNA of the CDR3 is TGTGCCAGCAGAGCAAGCACCGGGGAGCTGTTTTTT. The chain carries TRBV6-2 or TRBV6-3 and TRBJ2-2; no definite D call. Trimming removed 6 bases from V and 4 bases from J, with 6 bases in between. CDR1 and CDR2 (germline): MNHEY, SVGEGT. The CDR3 has 12 residues.

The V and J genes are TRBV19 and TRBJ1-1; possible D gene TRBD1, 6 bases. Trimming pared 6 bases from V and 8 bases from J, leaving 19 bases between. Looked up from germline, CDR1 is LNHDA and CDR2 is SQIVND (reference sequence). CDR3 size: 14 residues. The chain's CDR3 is CASRVARQTGEAFF. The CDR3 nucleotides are TGTGCCAGTAGAGTAGCCCGCCAAACAGGGGAAGCTTTCTTT.

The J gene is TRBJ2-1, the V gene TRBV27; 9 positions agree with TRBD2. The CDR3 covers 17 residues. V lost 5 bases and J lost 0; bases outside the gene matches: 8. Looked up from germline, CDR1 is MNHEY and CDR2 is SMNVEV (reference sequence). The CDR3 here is CASSLRISGSSYNEQFF. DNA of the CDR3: TGTGCCAGCAGTCTTAGAATTAGCGGGAGCTCCTACAATGAGCAGTTCTTC.

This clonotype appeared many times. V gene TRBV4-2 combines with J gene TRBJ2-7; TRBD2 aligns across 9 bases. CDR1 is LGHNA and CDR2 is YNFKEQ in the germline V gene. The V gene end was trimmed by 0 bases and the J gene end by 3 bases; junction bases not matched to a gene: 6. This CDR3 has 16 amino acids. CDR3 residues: CASSQDHGTSFYEQYF. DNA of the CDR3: TGTGCCAGCAGCCAAGATCACGGGACTAGCTTCTACGAGCAGTACTTC.

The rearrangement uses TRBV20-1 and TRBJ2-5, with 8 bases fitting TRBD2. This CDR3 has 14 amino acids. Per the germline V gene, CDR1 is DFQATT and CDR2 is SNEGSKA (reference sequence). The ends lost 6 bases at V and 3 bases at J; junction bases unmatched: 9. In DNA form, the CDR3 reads TGCAGTGCCCACTCAAGCGGGGGCGAAGAGACCCAGTACTTC. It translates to CSAHSSGGEETQYF.

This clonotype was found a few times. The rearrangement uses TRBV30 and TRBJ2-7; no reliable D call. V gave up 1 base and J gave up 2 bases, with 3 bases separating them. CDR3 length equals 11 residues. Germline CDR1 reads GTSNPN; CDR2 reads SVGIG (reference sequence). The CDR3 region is CAWSGTYEQYF. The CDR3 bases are TGTGCCTGGAGTGGGACCTACGAGCAGTACTTC. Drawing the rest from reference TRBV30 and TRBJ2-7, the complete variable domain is SQTIHQWPATLVQPVGSPLSLECTVEGTSNPNLYWYRQAAGRGLQLLFYSVGIGQISSEVPQNLSASRPQDRQFILSSKKLLLSDSGFYLCAWSGTYEQYFGPGTRLTVT.

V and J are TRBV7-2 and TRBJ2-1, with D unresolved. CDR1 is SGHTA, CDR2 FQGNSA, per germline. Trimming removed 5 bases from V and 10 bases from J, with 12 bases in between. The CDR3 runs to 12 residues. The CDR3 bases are TGTGCCAGCAGCCTTACTGGACGAGAGCAGTTCTTC. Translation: CASSLTGREQFF.

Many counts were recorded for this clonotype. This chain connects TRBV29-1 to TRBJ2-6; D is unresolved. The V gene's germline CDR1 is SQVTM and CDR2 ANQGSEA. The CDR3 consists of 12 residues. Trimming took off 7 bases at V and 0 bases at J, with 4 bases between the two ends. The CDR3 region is CSAFSGANVLTF. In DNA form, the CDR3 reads TGCAGCGCCTTCTCTGGGGCCAACGTCCTGACTTTC.

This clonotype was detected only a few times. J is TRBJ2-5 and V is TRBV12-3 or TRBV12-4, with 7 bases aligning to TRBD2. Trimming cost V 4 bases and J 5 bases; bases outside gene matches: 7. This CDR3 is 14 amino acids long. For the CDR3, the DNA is TGTGCCAGCAGTTGGCGGGTGGGGGGGGAGACCCAGTACTTC. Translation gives CASSWRVGGETQYF.

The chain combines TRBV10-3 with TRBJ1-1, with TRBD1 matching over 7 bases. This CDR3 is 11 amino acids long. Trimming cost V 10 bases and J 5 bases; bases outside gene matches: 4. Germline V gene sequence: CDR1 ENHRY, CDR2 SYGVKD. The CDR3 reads CATTGETEAFF. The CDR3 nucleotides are TGTGCCACCACAGGGGAAACTGAAGCTTTCTTT.